Below are 28 T cell receptor beta chains sequenced from a single sample in a study of blood T cell repertoires in COVID-19. Only in-frame clones appear in the TCRdb table, and some are missing; sequencing was by immunoSEQ multiplex PCR. The sample lists 100,000 to 130,000 clones, around 81% occurring once. Source material: peripheral blood. The receptors come from a woman in her 70s with acute or convalescent COVID-19.

This rearrangement joins TRBV28 to TRBJ1-2; tentatively, D is TRBD1 (6 bases). The V gene lost 2 bases and the J gene lost 4 bases, with 11 bases spanning the gap. Germline values: CDR1 MDHEN, CDR2 SYDVKM. The CDR3 is 14 amino acids. In DNA form, the CDR3 reads TGTGCCAGCAGTTTAGGGGGCCGGGGCTATGGCTACACCTTC. Its translation is CASSLGGRGYGYTF.

The gene calls are TRBV18 and TRBJ1-1, with D possibly TRBD1 on 6 matching bases. Deletions cut 2 bases from V and 3 bases from J, with 10 bases between. Germline lookup yields CDR1 KGHSH and CDR2 LQKENI. The CDR3 extends over 14 amino acids. Written as DNA, the CDR3 is TGTGCCAGCTCACCATTGAACAGGGACACTGAAGCTTTCTTT. This translates into CASSPLNRDTEAFF. Drawing the rest from reference TRBV18 and TRBJ1-1, the complete variable domain is NAGVMQNPRHLVRRRGQEARLRCSPMKGHSHVYWYRQLPEEGLKFMVYLQKENIIDESGMPKERFSAEFPKEGPSILRIQQVVRGDSAAYFCASSPLNRDTEAFFGQGTRLTVV.

This CDR3 is CASSARGQGVGYTF. DNA for the CDR3: TGTGCCAGCAGCGCCAGGGGACAGGGAGTCGGCTACACCTTC. J is TRBJ1-2 and V is TRBV11-2; TRBD1 matches 9 bases. Germline assignment: CDR1 SGHAT and CDR2 FQNNGV. With 5 bases clipped from V and 8 bases from J, the junction kept 9 bases outside the gene matches. This CDR3 contains 14 residues.

This clone was counted between two and nine times. V gene TRBV5-6 combines with J gene TRBJ2-7; D might be TRBD2 (6 bases). The CDR3 has 15 amino acids. CDR1 is SGHDT and CDR2 is YYEEEE in the germline V gene. V was clipped by 0 bases and J by 3 bases, with 13 bases between them. CDR3 sequence reads: CASSLVGGSSYEQYF. The CDR3 DNA reads as TGTGCCAGCAGCTTGGTGGGGGGTAGCAGCTACGAGCAGTACTTC.

This rearrangement joins TRBV28 to TRBJ2-3; 11 bases agree with TRBD2. V dropped 5 bases and J dropped 1; count of bases not matched to a gene: 8. The CDR3 is 17 residues long. CDR1 is MDHEN, CDR2 SYDVKM, per germline. CDR3 bases: TGTGCCAGCAGTCATGATATAGCGGGAGGGGGCACAGATACGCAGTATTTT. As protein: CASSHDIAGGGTDTQYF.

CDR3 DNA: TGTGCCAGCAGTTACCAGTATGGCTACACCTTC. Translated, it gives CASSYQYGYTF. The chain has TRBV6-2 or TRBV6-3 and TRBJ1-2, with D unresolved. In germline, CDR1 is MNHEY, CDR2 SVGEGT. The CDR3 is 11 amino acids. Trimming removed 2 bases from V and 5 bases from J, with 3 bases in between.

The V gene is TRBV7-2, the J gene TRBJ2-1; D perhaps matches TRBD1 (5 bases). The CDR3 sequence is 16 residues long. In germline, CDR1 is SGHTA, CDR2 FQGNSA. V lost 1 base, J lost 3 bases, and 13 bases lay in between. Here the CDR3 DNA reads TGTGCCAGCAGCTTAGAACTGACAGAAAACTACAATGAGCAGTTCTTC. Its protein is CASSLELTENYNEQFF.

The rearrangement links TRBV24-1 to TRBJ2-5; 12 bases match TRBD2. V lost 3 bases and J lost 5; bases outside the gene matches: 9. This CDR3 comprises 17 residues. Per the germline V gene, CDR1 is KGHDR and CDR2 is SFDVKD. The CDR3 DNA follows: TGTGCCACCAGTGATCCTACTAGCGGGGGGTATTTTGAGACCCAGTACTTC. This translates into CATSDPTSGGYFETQYF.

The rearrangement uses TRBV28 and TRBJ2-1; 7 positions agree with TRBD1. The length of the CDR3 is 16 residues. After removal of 8 bases from V and 0 bases from J, the junction contained 10 bases not matched to a gene. CDR1 and CDR2 (germline): MDHEN, SYDVKM. As DNA, the CDR3 is TGTGCCAGCTCCAAAGCGGACAGGAGCTCCTACAATGAGCAGTTCTTC. Its translation is CASSKADRSSYNEQFF.

This chain joins TRBV10-3 and TRBJ2-5; D is ambiguous. CDR1 and CDR2 from the germline V gene are ENHRY and SYGVKD. V gave up 2 bases and J gave up 5 bases, with 3 bases separating them. CDR3 size: 11 residues. In DNA form, the CDR3 reads TGTGCCATCAGTGAGGCGGAGACCCAGTACTTC. It codes for CAISEAETQYF.

This clone was seen only once. This rearrangement joins TRBV19 to TRBJ2-6; 8 bases are shared with TRBD1. Germline values: CDR1 LNHDA, CDR2 SQIVND (reference sequence). The CDR3 is 17 residues long. The ends lost 4 bases at V and 2 bases at J; junction bases unmatched: 7. Written as DNA, the CDR3 is TGTGCCAGTAGTACAGGGACAGGAAAGGCTGGGGCCAACGTCCTGACTTTC. It codes for CASSTGTGKAGANVLTF.

CDR3 amino acids: CASSYSMDRGGEKLFF. Here the CDR3 DNA reads TGTGCCAGCAGTTACTCGATGGACAGGGGAGGTGAAAAACTGTTTTTT. V and J are TRBV6-5 and TRBJ1-4; 9 bases map to TRBD1. This CDR3 contains 16 residues. V lost 0 bases to trimming and J lost 7 bases; unmatched junction nucleotides: 6. Germline loops: CDR1 MNHEY, CDR2 SVGAGI.

The chain combines TRBV11-2 with TRBJ2-1, with a weak D call TRBD1 (5 bases). This CDR3 has 16 residues. In germline, CDR1 is SGHAT, CDR2 FQNNGV. V was trimmed by 4 bases and J by 7 bases, leaving 20 bases between them. CDR3 coding DNA: TGTGCCAGCAGCTCAAGACGTAGGGGCACAACAAATGAGCAGTTCTTC. Translated: CASSSRRRGTTNEQFF.

The chain joins TRBV3-1 (or the pseudogene TRBV3-2) to TRBJ2-1, with 10 bases aligning to TRBD2. The J segment lost 8 bases and the V segment lost 0 bases, leaving 10 bases of the junction unmatched. Germline CDR1 reads LGHDT; CDR2 reads YNNKEL (reference sequence). This CDR3 comprises 17 residues. DNA for the CDR3: TGTGCCAGCAGCCAAGATAGGAGCGGGGGGGCCTGGGATGAGCAGTTCTTC. Its translation is CASSQDRSGGAWDEQFF.

The rearrangement joins TRBV7-2 to TRBJ2-1; 9 bases fit TRBD2. Germline V gene data show CDR1 as SGHTA and CDR2 as FQGNSA. This CDR3 is built from 14 residues. Trimming took 6 bases from V and 9 from J; bases not matched to a gene: 9. The CDR3 here is CASRGSGRSTEQFF. The CDR3 DNA follows: TGTGCCAGCAGGGGAAGCGGGAGGTCCACTGAGCAGTTCTTC.

The chain couples TRBV4-1 to TRBJ1-6; 10 bases line up with TRBD1. The CDR3 is made up of 15 amino acids. Per germline, CDR1 MGHRA and CDR2 YSYEKL. Trimming at V came to 2 bases and at J to 8 bases, leaving 3 bases not matched to a gene. The CDR3 DNA follows: TGCGCCAGCAGCCAATCGGGACAGGGGTATTCACCCCTCCACTTT. It codes for CASSQSGQGYSPLHF.

This clone was picked up one time. The J gene is TRBJ1-1, the V gene TRBV28, with 8 nucleotides matching TRBD1. The CDR3 is 16 amino acids. CDR1 is MDHEN and CDR2 is SYDVKM in the germline V gene. V trimming: 3 bases; J trimming: 1 base; junction bases outside the gene matches: 7. The CDR3 loop reads CASSFWQGAGNTEAFF. The CDR3, as DNA: TGTGCCAGCAGTTTTTGGCAGGGGGCTGGGAACACTGAAGCTTTCTTT.

J is TRBJ2-7 and V is TRBV5-6, with TRBD2 matching over 9 bases. CDR1 is SGHDT, CDR2 YYEEEE, per germline. This CDR3 region has 16 residues. For the CDR3, the DNA is TGTGCCAGCAGCCCCGGGGTAGCGGGGGCCTCATTCGGTGGTAACGTC. This sequence encodes CASSPGVAGASFGGNV.

The chain uses TRBV10-1 and TRBJ2-2; no clear D gene. Looked up from germline, CDR1 is WNHNN and CDR2 is SYGVQD (reference sequence). The length of the CDR3 is 14 residues. The V end was cut by 6 bases, the J end by 0 bases, with 8 bases between. CDR3 nucleotide sequence: TGCGCCAGCAGCGAGCAGGCGAACACCGGGGAGCTGTTTTTT. Protein: CASSEQANTGELFF.

The chain carries TRBV2 and TRBJ1-5; 10 nucleotides agree with TRBD1. The CDR3 is 16 residues long. CDR1 and CDR2 (germline): SNHLY, FYNNEI. Unmatched junction bases numbered 8, after V lost 3 bases and J lost 6 bases. Written as DNA, the CDR3 is TGTGCCAGCAGTGATATCGGGACAGGGGCCGGTCAGCCCCAGCATTTT. This sequence encodes CASSDIGTGAGQPQHF.

V and J are TRBV19 and TRBJ2-4, with D uncertain. The CDR3 length is 17 residues. The germline CDR1 and CDR2 sequences are LNHDA and SQIVND (reference sequence). With 1 base removed from V and 0 bases from J, the gap between germline ends came to 13 bases. CDR3 amino acids: CASSIVLGRLAKNIQYF. CDR3 in DNA: TGTGCCAGTAGTATAGTTCTGGGCCGTTTAGCCAAAAACATTCAGTACTTC.

This chain joins TRBV7-9 and TRBJ2-3; 9 nucleotides match TRBD1. This CDR3 region has 14 residues. V was clipped by 5 bases and J by 3 bases; unmatched bases: 3. Looked up from germline, CDR1 is SEHNR and CDR2 is FQNEAQ (reference sequence). CDR3 amino acids: CASSLDRGTDTQYF. The CDR3, as DNA: TGTGCCAGCAGCCTCGACAGGGGGACAGATACGCAGTATTTT.

This chain connects TRBV7-9 to TRBJ2-5, with 9 nucleotides matching TRBD2. The CDR3 loop spans 18 amino acids. Looked up from germline, CDR1 is SEHNR and CDR2 is FQNEAQ (reference sequence). The ends lost 5 bases at V and 2 bases at J; junction bases unmatched: 15. The CDR3 sequence is CASSPGWASGAIQETQYF. The CDR3 bases are TGTGCCAGCAGCCCGGGTTGGGCTAGCGGGGCTATTCAAGAGACCCAGTACTTC. The whole variable domain, remainder taken from reference TRBV7-9 and TRBJ2-5, is DTGVSQNPRHKITKRGQNVTFRCDPISEHNRLYWYRQTLGQGPEFLTYFQNEAQLEKSRLLSDRFSAERPKGSFSTLEIQRTEQGDSAMYLCASSPGWASGAIQETQYFGPGTRLLVL.

This chain links TRBV28 with TRBJ1-3, with 9 bases that match TRBD1. The CDR3 runs to 16 residues. Germline V lookup: CDR1 MDHEN, CDR2 SYDVKM. V dropped 7 bases and J dropped 1; count of bases not matched to a gene: 8. CDR3 amino acids: CASIDRGIGSGNTIYF. Here the CDR3 DNA reads TGTGCCAGCATCGACAGGGGGATTGGGTCTGGAAACACCATATATTTT.

The V and J genes are TRBV6-2 or TRBV6-3 and TRBJ1-5; D is unclear. The V end was cut by 0 bases, the J end by 4 bases, with 7 bases between. Germline CDR1 and CDR2: MNHEY and SVGEGT. This CDR3 has 14 amino acids. The CDR3 here is CASSYSTWNQPQHF. The CDR3 region has the DNA TGTGCCAGCAGTTACTCGACATGGAATCAGCCCCAGCATTTT.

The chain employs TRBV3-1 (or the pseudogene TRBV3-2) and TRBJ2-7; D remains ambiguous. V shed 6 bases and J shed 2 bases, with 14 bases lying between them. The length of the CDR3 is 14 residues. Germline assignment: CDR1 LGHDT and CDR2 YNNKEL (reference sequence). CDR3 bases: TGTGCCAGCAGTGCGAACTCTCGCGCCTACGAGCAGTACTTC. It codes for CASSANSRAYEQYF.

The CDR3 nucleotides read TGTGCCAGCTCACAACAGGGGATTCCTAACTATGGCTACACCTTC. This translates into CASSQQGIPNYGYTF. The chain is built from TRBV18 and TRBJ1-2; 7 bases align to TRBD1. Germline V gene data show CDR1 as KGHSH and CDR2 as LQKENI. V shed 4 bases, J shed 0 bases, and the junction held 5 bases outside the gene matches. CDR3 length: 15 residues.

This chain connects TRBV7-2 to TRBJ1-5; D ambiguous. The CDR3 is 15 amino acids. Trimming removed 5 bases at V and 7 bases at J, with 18 bases between. Per germline, CDR1 SGHTA and CDR2 FQGNSA. In DNA, the CDR3 is TGTGCCAGCAGCCCTACCGCAGAGGGTAGGCAGCCCCAGCATTTT. Translation: CASSPTAEGRQPQHF.